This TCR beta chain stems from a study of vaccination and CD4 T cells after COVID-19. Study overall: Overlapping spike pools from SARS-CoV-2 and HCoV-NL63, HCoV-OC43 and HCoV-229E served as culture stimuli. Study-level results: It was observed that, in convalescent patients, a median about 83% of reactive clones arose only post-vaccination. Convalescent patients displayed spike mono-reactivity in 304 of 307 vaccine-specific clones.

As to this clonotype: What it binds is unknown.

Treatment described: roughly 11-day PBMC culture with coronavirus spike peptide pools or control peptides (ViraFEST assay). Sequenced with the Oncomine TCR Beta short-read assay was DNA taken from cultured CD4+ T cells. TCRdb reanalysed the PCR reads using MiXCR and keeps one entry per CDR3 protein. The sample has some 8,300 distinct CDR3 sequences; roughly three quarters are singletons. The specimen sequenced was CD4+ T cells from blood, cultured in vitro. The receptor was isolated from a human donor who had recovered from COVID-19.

The CDR3 DNA follows: TGCAGTGCTAGAGGTTCACAGGGGGAAAACATTCAGTACTTC. Its translation: CSARGSQGENIQYF. The V and J genes are TRBV20-1 and TRBJ2-4; TRBD1 matches 8 bases. Germline trimming cut 1 base from V and 5 bases from J; bases unmatched to any gene: 4. The germline V gene has CDR1 DFQATT and CDR2 SNEGSKA (reference sequence). CDR3 length equals 14 residues.